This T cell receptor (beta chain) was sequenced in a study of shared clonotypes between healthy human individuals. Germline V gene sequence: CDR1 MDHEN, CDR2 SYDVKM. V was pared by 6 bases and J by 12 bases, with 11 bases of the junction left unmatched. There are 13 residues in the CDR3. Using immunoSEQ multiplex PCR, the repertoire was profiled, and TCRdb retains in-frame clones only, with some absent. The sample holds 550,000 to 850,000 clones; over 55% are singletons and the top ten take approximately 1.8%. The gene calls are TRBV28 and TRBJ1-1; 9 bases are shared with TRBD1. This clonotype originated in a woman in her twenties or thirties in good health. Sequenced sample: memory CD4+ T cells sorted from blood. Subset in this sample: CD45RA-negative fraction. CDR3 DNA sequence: TGTGCCAGCAGGTACCGGGACAGGGTTAAAACTTTCTTT. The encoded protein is CASRYRDRVKTFF.